The entry that follows covers one T cell receptor beta chain sequence. Antigen specificity is unknown. This sample is drawn from a study of shared clonotypes between healthy human individuals. Overall study results and limits: Sampling was confined to blood; repertoires within tissues likely differ. A few donors had 5% to 6% of their naive CD4 clonotypes in common.

The authors distributed each subset's genomic DNA evenly over several immunoSEQ plates. Assay: immunoSEQ multiplex PCR; the TCRdb copy retains only in-frame clones and omits some. The sample lists some 1,400,000 clones, roughly 95% seen once, with 1.2% in the top ten. Germline lookup yields CDR1 SGHRS and CDR2 YFSETQ. The CDR3 runs 16 residues. V shed 4 bases and J shed 3 bases, with 20 bases lying between them. What was sequenced was naive CD4+ T cells sorted from blood. Subset meaning: CD45RA+ positively selected. This clonotype was sampled from a young man in good health. This chain uses TRBV5-1 with TRBJ2-7; TRBD1 might be the D (5 bases). The CDR3 protein is CASSAALGRDLYEQYF. The DNA of the CDR3 is TGCGCCAGCAGCGCAGCCCTGGGCAGGGATCTCTACGAGCAGTACTTC.